Reported below is one T cell receptor (beta chain). Its antigen is not identified. This specimen comes from a study of STAT5B mutations in CD4+ large granular lymphocyte leukemia. Findings and caveats of the study: Without putative leukemic clones, patient CD4-sorted repertoires remained more clonal than healthy CD4+ repertoires. 8/27 top patient clones versus 2/35 control clones were TRBV06-family.

The repertoire was sequenced with immunoSEQ multiplex PCR; TCRdb's copy has only in-frame clones and lacks some. The sample holds tens of thousands of clones, around 85% seen once. The length of the CDR3 is 15 residues. The clonotype comes from a human donor in good health. The rearrangement uses TRBV21-1 and TRBJ2-1; the table's D call, TRBD2, was not checked against the DNA. TRBV21-1 is tagged as a pseudogene. Sequenced material: CD4+ T cells from blood buffy coats. Here the CDR3 reads CASSKETSPHNEQFF. Here the CDR3 DNA reads TGTGCCAGCAGCAAAGAGACTAGTCCCCACAATGAGCAGTTCTTC.